This T cell receptor (beta chain) was sequenced in a study of shared clonotypes between healthy human individuals. The count of this clone is one. Its matching antigen is unknown. Whole-study results and caveats: Clonotypes shared by all four sorted-subset donors had higher generation probabilities than non-shared clonotypes.

V gave up 4 bases and J gave up 0 bases, with 10 bases separating them. Germline loops: CDR1 MGHDK, CDR2 SYGVNS. This CDR3 contains 15 residues. Assay: immunoSEQ multiplex PCR; the TCRdb copy retains only in-frame clones and omits some. This sample has some 2,500,000 clones, with approximately 90% found just once. This receptor was identified in a man aged 18-30 years in good health. Some clones in this sample may be carry-over from other donors' samples. The rearrangement links TRBV25-1 to TRBJ2-1; maybe TRBD2 (5 bases). Input material: naive CD4+ T cells from PBMCs. Subset: CD45RA+ positively selected. CDR3 nucleotide sequence: TGTGCCAGCAGTGCAGGTGGGAGCTCCTACAATGAGCAGTTCTTC. Its protein product is CASSAGGSSYNEQFF.